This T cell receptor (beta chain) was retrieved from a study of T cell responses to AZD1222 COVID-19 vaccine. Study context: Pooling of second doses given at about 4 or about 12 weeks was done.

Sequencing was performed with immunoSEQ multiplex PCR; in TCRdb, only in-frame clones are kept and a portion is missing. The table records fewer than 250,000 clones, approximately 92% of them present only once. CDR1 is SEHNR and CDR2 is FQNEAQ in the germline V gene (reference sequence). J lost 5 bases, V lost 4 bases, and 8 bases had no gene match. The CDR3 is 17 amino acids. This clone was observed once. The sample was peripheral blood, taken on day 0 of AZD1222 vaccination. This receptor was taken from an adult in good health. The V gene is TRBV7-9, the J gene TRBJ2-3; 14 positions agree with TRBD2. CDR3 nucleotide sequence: TGTGCCAGCAGCTCGGCCCGACTAGCGGGGGGGATAGATACGCAGTATTTT. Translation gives CASSSARLAGGIDTQYF.